This T cell receptor beta chain was observed in a study of T cell responses to AZD1222 COVID-19 vaccine. The method was immunoSEQ multiplex PCR; TCRdb's version includes in-frame clones alone and lacks a portion of them. The table lists some 150,000 clones. This CDR3 has 15 residues. The J gene is TRBJ1-1, the V gene TRBV21-1; the D call in the table, TRBD1, was not verified against the DNA. TRBV21-1 corresponds to a pseudogene. This receptor was taken from an adult in good health. Sequenced input: peripheral blood. CDR3 sequence reads: CASTRFEQGYTEAFF. CDR3 sequence (DNA): TGTGCCAGCACCCGATTTGAGCAGGGATACACTGAAGCTTTCTTT.